Below, 26 T cell receptor beta chains from the same sample are listed, as sequenced in a study of control samples from healthy donors and cancer patients. Method: immunoSEQ multiplex PCR; TCRdb's copy keeps in-frame clones and lacks some. Counted here are over 80,000 clones, about 79% occurring once; the ten biggest clones make up more than 9%. The sequenced sample was blood. Receptor source: a woman in her twenties or thirties in good health.

This clone appeared a single time. The chain joins TRBV18 to TRBJ2-3; D gene unclear. CDR1 and CDR2 (germline): KGHSH, LQKENI. This CDR3 has 13 amino acids. V dropped 5 bases and J dropped 0 bases, with 6 bases sitting between them. This chain's CDR3 is CASSLTSTDTQYF. The CDR3 DNA sequence: TGTGCCAGCTCATTAACTAGCACAGATACGCAGTATTTT.

The genes are TRBV25-1 and TRBJ2-7; either TRBD1 or TRBD2 may fit D (6 bases each). The V gene lost 7 bases and the J gene lost 3 bases, with 16 bases spanning the gap. CDR1 and CDR2 (germline): MGHDK, SYGVNS. This CDR3 is built from 14 residues. The CDR3 coding sequence is TGTGCCAGCACCTTGGGGGGCGGCGACTACGAGCAGTACTTC. The encoded protein is CASTLGGGDYEQYF.

This sequence joins TRBV23-1 and TRBJ1-3; 9 nucleotides align to TRBD1. TRBV23-1 is annotated as an ORF whose role is uncertain. V trimming: 2 bases; J trimming: 1 base; junction bases outside the gene matches: 12. This CDR3 spans 19 amino acids. The CDR3 DNA reads TGCGCCAGCAGTCAACCCCGGGACAGGGTACCATCGTCTGGAAACACCATATATTTT. Translated: CASSQPRDRVPSSGNTIYF.

V and J are TRBV6-6 and TRBJ1-1; the D gene is possibly TRBD1 (5 bases). Germline V gene lookup returns CDR1 MNHNY and CDR2 SVGAGI (reference sequence). This CDR3 comprises 15 residues. Trimming cost V 0 bases and J 7 bases, with 15 bases left between them. DNA for the CDR3: TGTGCCAGCAGTTACTCGGCGGGACCGAACGGTGAAGCTTTCTTT. Translating gives CASSYSAGPNGEAFF.

The chain combines TRBV11-3 with TRBJ2-1; TRBD2 is a possible D gene (5 bases). The V gene's germline CDR1 is SGHNT and CDR2 YENEEA. V lost 5 bases and J 6 bases, leaving 11 bases between the germline ends. This CDR3 has 13 amino acids. CDR3 sequence (DNA): TGTGCCAGCAGCCCGTCGCGGGCCAATGAGCAGTTCTTC. Protein: CASSPSRANEQFF. Based on the CDR3 plus reference TRBV11-3 and TRBJ2-1, the full variable domain is EAGVVQSPRYKIIEKKQPVAFWCNPISGHNTLYWYLQNLGQGPELLIRYENEEAVDDSQLPKDRFSAERLKGVDSTLKIQPAELGDSAVYLCASSPSRANEQFFGPGTRLTVL.

This clone has a handful of counts. J is TRBJ1-5 and V is TRBV10-2; TRBD1 matches 9 bases. J lost 5 bases, V lost 3 bases, and 5 bases had no gene match. The CDR3 length is 15 residues. Germline V gene sequence: CDR1 WSHSY, CDR2 SAAADI. The CDR3 DNA sequence: TGCGCCAGCAGTGATCCGGGACAGGGAGATCAGCCCCAGCATTTT. It yields the protein CASSDPGQGDQPQHF.

This clone came up a few times. The chain links TRBV6-5 to TRBJ2-2, with D maybe TRBD1 (5 bases). Trimming removed 8 bases from V and 1 base from J, with 11 bases in between. The CDR3 is 14 residues long. CDR1 and CDR2 from the germline V gene are MNHEY and SVGAGI. The CDR3 sequence is CASSRTKNTGELFF. The CDR3 nucleotides read TGTGCCAGCTCGCGGACAAAGAACACCGGGGAGCTGTTTTTT.

V and J are TRBV5-6 and TRBJ1-5; TRBD1 matches 10 bases. CDR3 size: 14 residues. CDR1 is SGHDT and CDR2 is YYEEEE in the germline V gene. V shed 4 bases and J 6 bases; nucleotides not matched to a gene: 4. The CDR3 DNA reads as TGTGCCAGCAGCGATGGGACAGGGGTTCAGCCCCAGCATTTT. This translates into CASSDGTGVQPQHF.

The J gene is TRBJ1-4, the V gene TRBV4-1; 7 bases match TRBD1. The V and J ends lost 4 bases and 5 bases, in that order; junction bases with no gene match: 7. There are 15 residues in the CDR3. CDR1 and CDR2 (germline): MGHRA, YSYEKL. The CDR3 DNA reads as TGCGCCAGCAGCCCGCAAGGGGGCGTGAATGAAAAACTGTTTTTT. Translated, it gives CASSPQGGVNEKLFF.

In regard to this clone: Germline is not matched at one junction end, which may reflect a read error. The rearrangement joins TRBV19 to TRBJ1-5, with 7 bases lining up with TRBD1. The germline gives CDR1 LNHDA, CDR2 SQIVND (reference sequence). The CDR3 consists of 12 residues. The CDR3 loop reads CASSSGGRPQRF. CDR3 DNA sequence: TGTGCCAGTAGTTCAGGGGGTCGGCCCCAGCGTTTT.

This chain links TRBV2 with TRBJ1-5, with 8 bases aligning to TRBD1. V lost 5 bases and J lost 7; bases outside the gene matches: 10. The CDR3 has 15 amino acids. Germline CDR1 is SNHLY and CDR2 is FYNNEI. Here the CDR3 reads CASSYEQGGGQPQHF. The CDR3 DNA follows: TGTGCCAGCAGTTATGAACAGGGGGGCGGGCAGCCCCAGCATTTT.

The rearrangement joins TRBV30 to TRBJ1-4; the D is unclear. Trimming left V 2 bases short and J 7 bases short, with 11 bases between. The CDR3 covers 13 residues. Germline loops: CDR1 GTSNPN, CDR2 SVGIG (reference sequence). CDR3 in DNA: TGTGCCTGGAGTACTGACCTCGGTGAAAAACTGTTTTTT. It translates to CAWSTDLGEKLFF.

This rearrangement joins TRBV7-9 to TRBJ1-5; D not resolved. This CDR3 has 15 residues. The V and J ends lost 3 bases and 4 bases respectively, with 13 bases between them. Germline CDR1 and CDR2: SEHNR and FQNEAQ (reference sequence). The CDR3 protein is CASSFGETENQPQHF. The CDR3 nucleotides read TGTGCCAGCAGCTTTGGGGAGACTGAGAATCAGCCCCAGCATTTT. The variable domain in full, with the rest retrieved from reference TRBV7-9 and TRBJ1-5, is DTGVSQNPRHKITKRGQNVTFRCDPISEHNRLYWYRQTLGQGPEFLTYFQNEAQLEKSRLLSDRFSAERPKGSFSTLEIQRTEQGDSAMYLCASSFGETENQPQHFGDGTRLSIL.

The rearrangement links TRBV30 to TRBJ1-1; D unclear. CDR1 GTSNPN and CDR2 SVGIG come from the germline V gene (reference sequence). The V end lost 4 bases, the J end lost 1 base, and 7 bases lay between the germline ends. CDR3 length: 12 residues. This CDR3 is CAWNQENTEAFF. CDR3 bases: TGTGCCTGGAACCAAGAGAACACTGAAGCTTTCTTT.

This rearrangement joins TRBV25-1 to TRBJ1-1; weak D call: TRBD1 (6 bases). Germline V gene lookup returns CDR1 MGHDK and CDR2 SYGVNS. The ends were cut back, 2 bases at V and 4 bases at J, with 8 bases in the middle. The CDR3 consists of 13 residues. The CDR3 loop reads CASSENRATEAFF. CDR3 bases: TGTGCCAGCAGTGAAAACAGGGCCACTGAAGCTTTCTTT. Full variable domain (rest looked up from reference TRBV25-1 and TRBJ1-1): EADIYQTPRYLVIGTGKKITLECSQTMGHDKMYWYQQDPGMELHLIHYSYGVNSTEKGDLSSESTVSRIRTEHFPLTLESARPSHTSQYLCASSENRATEAFFGQGTRLTVV.

The rearrangement uses TRBV15 and TRBJ1-2; D remains unclear. The CDR3 contains 13 residues. Trimming took off 4 bases at V and 8 bases at J, with 14 bases between the two ends. Germline CDR1 reads LNHNV; CDR2 reads YYDKDF (reference sequence). This CDR3 is CATSNAGPEGYTF. In DNA, the CDR3 is TGTGCCACCAGCAACGCAGGCCCCGAAGGCTACACCTTC.

This chain connects TRBV6-1 to TRBJ1-2; tentative D call: TRBD1 (5 bases). The V and J ends lost 2 bases and 3 bases respectively, with 16 bases between them. Looked up from germline, CDR1 is MNHNS and CDR2 is SASEGT. There are 16 residues in the CDR3. CDR3 sequence reads: CASSEIGHSRDYGYTF. The CDR3 DNA reads as TGTGCCAGCAGTGAAATCGGACACTCCAGAGACTATGGCTACACCTTC.

The V call is TRBV18, the J call TRBJ2-5; no clear D. Between the trimmed V and J ends, which lost 2 bases and 5 bases, there was a span of 6 bases. Germline V gives CDR1 KGHSH, CDR2 LQKENI. The CDR3 has 12 amino acids. In nucleotides, the CDR3 is TGTGCCAGCTCACCAAAGAGGGAGACCCAGTACTTC. It yields the protein CASSPKRETQYF.

The chain has TRBV7-2 and TRBJ2-3; no definite D call. CDR3 length equals 14 residues. V lost 2 bases and J lost 3, with 9 bases in between. Germline V CDR1 and CDR2: SGHTA, FQGNSA. CDR3 nucleotide sequence: TGTGCCAGCAGCTTATCCTCGAGGACAGATACGCAGTATTTT. This sequence encodes CASSLSSRTDTQYF.

The V call is TRBV7-2, the J call TRBJ2-3, with D possibly being TRBD2 (5 bases). The CDR3 is made up of 16 amino acids. Deletions cut 0 bases from V and 0 bases from J, with 10 bases between. CDR1 SGHTA and CDR2 FQGNSA come from the germline V gene. CDR3 in DNA: TGTGCCAGCAGCTTAGCTTCGAGGGCTAGCACAGATACGCAGTATTTT. This gives the protein CASSLASRASTDTQYF.

The V and J genes are TRBV18 and TRBJ1-3, with D tentatively TRBD1 (5 bases). The CDR3 runs 19 residues. Germline V lookup: CDR1 KGHSH, CDR2 LQKENI. The V and J ends lost 2 bases and 4 bases respectively, with 24 bases between them. Here the CDR3 reads CASSPAGTIPLSLGNTIYF. The CDR3 DNA is TGTGCCAGCTCACCAGCCGGGACGATCCCGCTAAGCCTCGGAAACACCATATATTTT.

This chain uses TRBV7-8 with TRBJ2-1; possibly TRBD2 for D (6 bases). Germline-derived CDR1 and CDR2 are SGHVS and FQNEAQ. V was cut by 5 bases and J by 0 bases, with 11 bases left in between. CDR3 length: 15 residues. The chain's CDR3 is CASSIRGSSYNEQFF. The CDR3 coding sequence is TGTGCCAGCAGCATACGGGGGAGCTCCTACAATGAGCAGTTCTTC.

V is TRBV3-1 (or the pseudogene TRBV3-2) and J is TRBJ1-2, with D maybe TRBD1 (5 bases). CDR3 length: 14 residues. Germline assignment: CDR1 LGHDT and CDR2 YNNKEL (reference sequence). Deletions cut 1 base from V and 2 bases from J, with 8 bases between. Written as DNA, the CDR3 is TGTGCCAGCAGCCAAGGAGGACACAACTATGGCTACACCTTC. Translating gives CASSQGGHNYGYTF.

On this clone itself: The DNA is omitted, as the CDR3 cannot be located on it reliably, and the CDR3 follows TCRdb's listing. V is TRBV12-1 and J is TRBJ1-2. TRBV12-1 is termed a pseudogene. The CDR3 is 14 residues long, ends included. The CDR3 spells CASSFGTGNYGYTF.

J is TRBJ1-2 and V is TRBV28, with D unclear. Germline CDR1 and CDR2: MDHEN and SYDVKM. The CDR3 runs 13 residues. V lost 10 bases and J 6 bases, leaving 18 bases between the germline ends. The CDR3 loop is CAIMGRATDGYTF. The CDR3 region has the DNA TGTGCCATCATGGGAAGGGCGACGGATGGCTACACCTTC.

The chain is built from TRBV19 and TRBJ1-2; perhaps TRBD1 as D (6 bases). The CDR3 extends over 14 amino acids. V was clipped by 2 bases and J by 4 bases, with 11 bases between them. Germline V CDR1 and CDR2: LNHDA, SQIVND (reference sequence). The CDR3 nucleotides read TGTGCCAGTAGTATAAGTAGGGGGGGCTATGGCTACACCTTC. It yields the protein CASSISRGGYGYTF. Drawing the rest from reference TRBV19 and TRBJ1-2, the complete variable domain is DGGITQSPKYLFRKEGQNVTLSCEQNLNHDAMYWYRQDPGQGLRLIYYSQIVNDFQKGDIAEGYSVSREKKESFPLTVTSAQKNPTAFYLCASSISRGGYGYTFGSGTRLTVV.